What follows are 8 T cell receptor beta chains derived from one specimen sequenced in a study. TCRdb recomputed calls from the 5' RACE reads with MiXCR, one row per CDR3 protein. Here the sample spans thousands of distinct CDR3 sequences, 50% being singletons. Sequencing was performed on naive CD4+ T cells sorted from a lymph node. Sample subset: naive CD4+ T cells, CD4+CD45RA+CD25-. These receptor sequences come from a female donor with breast cancer.

This chain connects TRBV12-3 or TRBV12-4 to TRBJ1-2, with D perhaps matching TRBD1 (6 bases). There are 15 residues in the CDR3. Trimming left V 6 bases short and J 4 bases short, with 18 bases between. The CDR3 here is CASSPNDRILYGYTF. In nucleotides, the CDR3 is TGTGCCAGCAGCCCCAACGACAGGATCCTCTATGGCTACACCTTC.

The CDR3 DNA follows: TGCGCCAGCAGCTGGGGGCGAGAGATGAACACTGAAGCTTTCTTT. Its translation: CASSWGREMNTEAFF. The chain couples TRBV5-1 to TRBJ1-1; D might be TRBD1 (6 bases). CDR1 and CDR2 (germline): SGHRS, YFSETQ. The CDR3 consists of 15 residues. The V end lost 3 bases, the J end lost 0 bases, and 12 bases lay between the germline ends.

V gene TRBV4-1 combines with J gene TRBJ1-5; possible D gene TRBD1, 5 bases. The CDR3 length is 13 residues. V gave up 1 base and J gave up 5 bases, with 6 bases separating them. Looked up from germline, CDR1 is MGHRA and CDR2 is YSYEKL. As DNA, the CDR3 is TGCGCCAGCAGCCAAGCGGGGGATCAGCCCCAGCATTTT. Its translation: CASSQAGDQPQHF.

This clonotype was counted between two and nine times. The chain has TRBV6-5 and TRBJ2-6, with D maybe TRBD1 (5 bases). The V end lost 4 bases, the J end lost 0 bases, and 16 bases lay between the germline ends. Germline CDR1 reads MNHEY; CDR2 reads SVGAGI. The CDR3 has 18 amino acids. The CDR3: CASSSLAGPTSGANVLTF. CDR3 DNA sequence: TGTGCCAGCAGTTCGTTAGCAGGGCCCACCTCTGGGGCCAACGTCCTGACTTTC.

There are a few counts of this clonotype. The rearrangement joins TRBV12-3 or TRBV12-4 to TRBJ1-5; TRBD1 matches 9 bases. Trimming took 6 bases from V and 5 from J; bases not matched to a gene: 11. This CDR3 spans 16 amino acids. The CDR3 sequence: CASRDRDRGSDQPQHF. The CDR3 DNA sequence: TGTGCCAGCAGGGACCGAGACAGGGGGTCGGATCAGCCCCAGCATTTT.

This clonotype was detected only a few times. V and J are TRBV20-1 and TRBJ1-1, with a tentative D call TRBD1 (5 bases). CDR1 and CDR2 (germline): DFQATT, SNEGSKA (reference sequence). There are 14 residues in the CDR3. With 6 bases removed from V and 5 bases from J, the gap between germline ends came to 19 bases. The CDR3 DNA is TGCAGTGCCTCCCTTGGGACCGGGGGGACTGAAGCTTTCTTT. This encodes CSASLGTGGTEAFF.

The rearrangement links TRBV12-3 or TRBV12-4 to TRBJ1-2; possible D gene TRBD1, 5 bases. There are 13 residues in the CDR3. Trimming shortened V by 2 bases and J by 7 bases, and 11 bases separated the two germline ends. DNA of the CDR3: TGTGCCAGCAGTTTAACGTCAGGGCTTGGCTACACCTTC. This translates into CASSLTSGLGYTF.

CDR3 amino acids: CASSPPGLVTEQFF. In DNA, the CDR3 is TGTGCCAGCAGTCCCCCGGGACTAGTCACTGAGCAGTTCTTC. This chain connects TRBV12-3 or TRBV12-4 to TRBJ2-1; TRBD2 aligns across 8 bases. The V and J ends lost 5 bases and 9 bases, in that order; junction bases with no gene match: 9. The CDR3 is 14 amino acids.